The 21 T cell receptor beta chains below all came from one sample that was sequenced in a study of T cell repertoires in cytomegalovirus infection. MiXCR, applied by TCRdb to the reads, yields one record per CDR3 protein. The table has roughly 760,000 distinct CDR3 sequences, about 40% seen once; the top ten hold 2.8%. Material for sequencing was PBMCs. These receptor sequences come from a human donor in good health (CMV status not recorded). Some clones in this sample may be carry-over from other donors' samples.

This clonotype was picked up many times. This chain uses TRBV28 with TRBJ2-7, with 8 nucleotides matching TRBD2. The CDR3 is 16 residues long. J lost 5 bases, V lost 1 base, and 10 bases had no gene match. The germline V gene has CDR1 MDHEN and CDR2 SYDVKM. CDR3 DNA: TGTGCCAGCAGTTTATATCCGGGACTAGTCAGGGACGAGCAGTACTTC. As protein: CASSLYPGLVRDEQYF.

The gene calls are TRBV27 and TRBJ2-1, with D perhaps matching TRBD1 (6 bases). The CDR3 covers 17 residues. V lost 4 bases and J 7 bases, leaving 23 bases between the germline ends. Germline values: CDR1 MNHEY, CDR2 SMNVEV (reference sequence). The CDR3 protein is CASSSPLSVGAFNEQFF. CDR3 in DNA: TGTGCCAGCAGTTCCCCCCTTAGCGTGGGGGCCTTTAATGAGCAGTTCTTC.

Only one count was recorded for this clonotype. The chain has TRBV19 and TRBJ1-5; 7 bases are a match to TRBD1. The junction had 7 bases not matched to a gene; V was cut back by 5 bases and J by 6 bases. The CDR3 has 14 residues. Per the germline V gene, CDR1 is LNHDA and CDR2 is SQIVND (reference sequence). This CDR3 is CASSLTGVSQPQHF. The DNA of the CDR3 is TGTGCCAGTAGTCTTACAGGGGTCAGTCAGCCCCAGCATTTT. The full variable domain, rest sourced from reference TRBV19 and TRBJ1-5, is DGGITQSPKYLFRKEGQNVTLSCEQNLNHDAMYWYRQDPGQGLRLIYYSQIVNDFQKGDIAEGYSVSREKKESFPLTVTSAQKNPTAFYLCASSLTGVSQPQHFGDGTRLSIL.

CDR3 in DNA: TGTGCCAGCAGCCCACCCGGTTACACTAACTATGGCTACACCTTC. The encoded protein is CASSPPGYTNYGYTF. The chain recombines TRBV14 with TRBJ1-2; D gene ambiguous. The germline V and J ends were trimmed by 4 bases and 0 bases, with 12 bases remaining between them. Germline V gene data show CDR1 as SGHDN and CDR2 as FVKESK. The CDR3 spans 15 residues.

The V call is TRBV7-2, the J call TRBJ2-3; TRBD2 matches at 7 bases. CDR1 and CDR2 from the germline V gene are SGHTA and FQGNSA. The CDR3 has 15 amino acids. V lost 4 bases and J lost 1; bases outside the gene matches: 5. This CDR3 reads CASSSSGSRTDTQYF. CDR3 in DNA: TGTGCCAGCAGCTCTAGCGGATCCCGCACAGATACGCAGTATTTT.

The chain couples TRBV12-3 or TRBV12-4 to TRBJ2-1; 10 nucleotides agree with TRBD1. V lost 5 bases and J lost 13; bases outside the gene matches: 8. The CDR3 has 13 amino acids. CDR3 nucleotides: TGTGCCAGCAGTCTCGACAGGGGGCGCGTCCAGTTCTTC. The encoded protein is CASSLDRGRVQFF.

This clonotype was picked up a small number of times. The chain combines TRBV7-3 with TRBJ2-1, with D possibly matching TRBD2 (6 bases). This CDR3 spans 15 amino acids. Trimming stripped 3 bases from V and 2 bases from J, with 11 bases between. The germline V gene encodes CDR1 SGHTA and CDR2 FQGTGA. The CDR3 loop is CASSFGGTPYNEQFF. The CDR3 coding sequence is TGTGCCAGCAGCTTCGGGGGTACCCCCTACAATGAGCAGTTCTTC.

The sample holds a few counts of this clonotype. The chain uses TRBV2 and TRBJ1-1; D gene ambiguous. Germline V gene data show CDR1 as SNHLY and CDR2 as FYNNEI. The CDR3 contains 13 residues. Trimming pared 5 bases from V and 6 bases from J, leaving 13 bases between. Here the CDR3 DNA reads TGTGCCAGCAGTCGAGAACAGCCGGCTGAAGCTTTCTTT. Its translation: CASSREQPAEAFF.

This clonotype was counted only a few times. This chain joins TRBV20-1 and TRBJ2-1, with 8 bases identical to TRBD2. The J segment lost 8 bases and the V segment lost 6 bases, leaving 18 bases of the junction unmatched. Germline V gene data show CDR1 as DFQATT and CDR2 as SNEGSKA (reference sequence). The CDR3 has 16 residues. This CDR3 is CSAGLLSGLVGDEQFF. The CDR3, as DNA: TGCAGTGCCGGCCTGCTCTCGGGACTAGTTGGGGATGAGCAGTTCTTC.

The chain couples TRBV12-3 or TRBV12-4 to TRBJ1-5; possibly TRBD1 for D (5 bases). Trimming removed 6 bases from V and 0 bases from J, with 15 bases in between. The CDR3 extends over 16 amino acids. The CDR3 is CASSPGSGFSNQPQHF. The CDR3 DNA reads TGTGCCAGCAGCCCCGGGTCAGGGTTTAGCAATCAGCCCCAGCATTTT.

This clonotype is a singleton in its sample. A read error is possible here, since a much larger clone lies one base away. The chain links TRBV7-2 to TRBJ2-2, with D maybe TRBD1 (5 bases). There are 15 residues in the CDR3. Germline V gene sequence: CDR1 SGHTA, CDR2 FQGNSA. CDR3 sequence reads: CASSLPGRNTWELFF. Here the CDR3 DNA reads TGTGCCAGCAGCCTCCCAGGGCGGAACACCTGGGAGCTGTTTTTT.

The V and J genes are TRBV28 and TRBJ2-5, with 7 bases matching TRBD2. Trimming took 5 bases from V and 3 from J; bases not matched to a gene: 3. CDR3 size: 13 residues. Germline V gives CDR1 MDHEN, CDR2 SYDVKM. DNA for the CDR3: TGTGCCAGCAGTAGCGGGATTAAAGAGACCCAGTACTTC. Amino acids: CASSSGIKETQYF. Using reference TRBV28 and TRBJ2-5 for the parts outside the CDR3, the full variable domain is DVKVTQSSRYLVKRTGEKVFLECVQDMDHENMFWYRQDPGLGLRLIYFSYDVKMKEKGDIPEGYSVSREKKERFSLILESASTNQTSMYLCASSSGIKETQYFGPGTRLLVL.

V gene TRBV6-1 combines with J gene TRBJ2-4, with a possible D match to TRBD2 (6 bases). CDR1 and CDR2 (germline): MNHNS, SASEGT. The CDR3 is made up of 11 amino acids. V was pared by 10 bases and J by 9 bases, with 13 bases between. CDR3: CATREAGIQYF. The CDR3 DNA follows: TGTGCCACCAGGGAGGCGGGCATTCAGTACTTC.

This clonotype showed up many times. V is TRBV7-2 and J is TRBJ2-1; 10 nucleotides agree with TRBD2. Trimming at V came to 5 bases and at J to 2 bases, leaving 6 bases not matched to a gene. Germline V gene data show CDR1 as SGHTA and CDR2 as FQGNSA. CDR3 size: 16 residues. CDR3: CASSPQAGGPYNEQFF. For the CDR3, the DNA is TGTGCCAGCAGCCCCCAAGCGGGAGGGCCCTACAATGAGCAGTTCTTC.

In this sample, this clonotype turned up a few times. The J gene is TRBJ2-7, the V gene TRBV7-8; D unclear. Trimming left V 3 bases short and J 1 base short, with 7 bases between. The CDR3 consists of 13 residues. CDR1 is SGHVS and CDR2 is FQNEAQ in the germline V gene. The CDR3, as DNA: TGTGCCAGCAGCTTCACCGAGTCCTACGAGCAGTACTTC. Protein sequence: CASSFTESYEQYF.

In its sample, this clonotype was seen a few times. The chain is built from TRBV27 and TRBJ2-3; no clear D. V dropped 5 bases and J dropped 1 base, with 7 bases sitting between them. CDR1 MNHEY and CDR2 SMNVEV come from the germline V gene (reference sequence). CDR3 length: 13 residues. The CDR3 DNA reads as TGTGCCAGCAGTCACGACGGCACAGATACGCAGTATTTT. This sequence encodes CASSHDGTDTQYF.

The gene calls are TRBV6-2 or TRBV6-3 and TRBJ2-1; 12 bases agree with TRBD1. The CDR3 is 15 residues long. Losses at the gene ends were 10 bases for V and 13 bases for J; bases not matched to a gene: 17. CDR1 is MNHEY, CDR2 SVGEGT, per germline. The CDR3 reads CATSRGQGARANQFF. For the CDR3, the DNA is TGTGCCACCAGCCGGGGACAGGGGGCGCGTGCCAACCAGTTCTTC.

The rearrangement joins TRBV28 to TRBJ1-2, with D hard to call. Trimming took 8 bases from V and 3 from J, leaving 16 bases between them. CDR1 and CDR2 (germline): MDHEN, SYDVKM. The CDR3 is made up of 14 amino acids. The CDR3 protein is CASSKLGNHYGYTF. The CDR3 DNA follows: TGTGCCAGCTCTAAGTTGGGTAATCACTATGGCTACACCTTC.

This clonotype has just a few counts. The V call is TRBV28, the J call TRBJ2-7; 7 nucleotides align to TRBD1. Germline lookup yields CDR1 MDHEN and CDR2 SYDVKM. V was pared by 6 bases and J by 1 base, with 9 bases of the junction left unmatched. This CDR3 is built from 15 residues. The CDR3 protein is CASRAGTDLSYEQYF. The CDR3 DNA follows: TGTGCCAGCAGAGCCGGGACAGACCTGTCCTACGAGCAGTACTTC.

The chain recombines TRBV12-3 or TRBV12-4 with TRBJ2-1; unclear D gene. This CDR3 is built from 13 residues. Trimming removed 5 bases from V and 9 bases from J, with 14 bases in between. CDR3 in DNA: TGTGCCAGCAGTAAAAACGTCCGCGGTGAGCAGTTCTTC. It is translated as CASSKNVRGEQFF.

A single count supports this clonotype. The V call is TRBV20-1, the J call TRBJ2-1; 9 bases are shared with TRBD2. Germline CDR1 is DFQATT and CDR2 is SNEGSKA (reference sequence). Unmatched junction bases numbered 20, after V lost 3 bases and J lost 8 bases. This CDR3 is 18 amino acids long. In nucleotides, the CDR3 is TGCAGTGCTAGGACGGGGCGGGGGGGCCGCGTTTACAGGGATGAGCAGTTCTTC. As protein: CSARTGRGGRVYRDEQFF.